This T cell receptor (beta chain) was captured by sequencing in a study of radiotherapy plus CTLA-4 blockade in lung cancer. Study in general: Disease control was present in more than 30% of patients, and objective responses in 15% to 20%.

A word on this clone: Its target is unknown.

Some clones are missing from TCRdb's copy, which holds only in-frame ones; the method was immunoSEQ multiplex PCR. The sample lists about 38,000 clones, about 68% seen once, with about 8.9% in the top ten. Study findings and constraints: Once radiotherapy plus ipilimumab had been given, TCR clones derived from tumor expanded in blood. Together with interferon-beta, which increased in serum after radiation, early dynamic changes in blood T cell clones were reportedly the best predictors of response.

CTLA-4 blockade using ipilimumab, together with focal radiation, was received by patients with chemo-refractory metastatic non-small-cell lung cancer. The source is a human donor with non-small cell lung cancer who had stable disease on radiotherapy plus ipilimumab. The specimen comprised peripheral blood, sampled from a patient treated with radiotherapy plus ipilimumab.

The CDR3 spells CASSYEPGNTIYF. The CDR3 region has the DNA TGTGCCAGCAGTTATGAACCAGGAAACACCATATATTTT. The chain employs TRBV2 and TRBJ1-3; no clear D gene. V was trimmed by 5 bases and J by 4 bases, leaving 9 bases between them. Looked up from germline, CDR1 is SNHLY and CDR2 is FYNNEI. The CDR3 consists of 13 residues.